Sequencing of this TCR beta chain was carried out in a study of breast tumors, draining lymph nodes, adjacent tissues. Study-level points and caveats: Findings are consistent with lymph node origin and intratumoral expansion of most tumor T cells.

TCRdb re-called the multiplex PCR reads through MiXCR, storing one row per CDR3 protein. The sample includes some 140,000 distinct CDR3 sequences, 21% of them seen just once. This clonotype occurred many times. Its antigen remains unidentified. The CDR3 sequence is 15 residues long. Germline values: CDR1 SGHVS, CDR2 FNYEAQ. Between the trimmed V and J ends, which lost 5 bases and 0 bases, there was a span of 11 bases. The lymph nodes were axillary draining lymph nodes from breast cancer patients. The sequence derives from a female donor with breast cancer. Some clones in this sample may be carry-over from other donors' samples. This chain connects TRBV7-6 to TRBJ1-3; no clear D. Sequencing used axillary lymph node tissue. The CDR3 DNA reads TGTGCCAGCAGCGTCACGTCGAGCTCTGGAAACACCATATATTTT. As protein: CASSVTSSSGNTIYF.